A single sample gave rise to the 13 T cell receptor beta chains below, sequenced in a study of T cells in Graves' hyperthyroidism and ophthalmopathy. Amplified TCR beta CDR3 regions derived from RNA transcripts. The HTBI primer set drove a first-round RT-PCR of the TCR CDR3. MiXCR was run by TCRdb on the multiplex PCR reads, yielding one entry per CDR3 protein. The sample includes about 420,000 distinct CDR3 sequences, roughly 13% of them seen just once. Sequencing used blood. Receptors were obtained from a young woman with Graves' hyperthyroidism.

This clonotype came up many times. This chain links TRBV24-1 with TRBJ2-2; unclear D gene. The CDR3 runs to 14 residues. Germline V lookup: CDR1 KGHDR, CDR2 SFDVKD. Trimming removed 6 bases from V and 5 bases from J, with 12 bases in between. DNA for the CDR3: TGTGCCACCAGTCATAACAGACGTACCGGGGAGCTGTTTTTT. As protein: CATSHNRRTGELFF.

There are a few counts of this clonotype. The chain's CDR3 is CASSLGGGRGTEAFF. CDR3 DNA sequence: TGTGCCAGCAGTTTGGGGGGGGGTAGAGGAACTGAAGCTTTCTTT. The chain links TRBV28 to TRBJ1-1; the D gene is possibly TRBD1 (5 bases). The CDR3 runs 15 residues. V lost 3 bases, J lost 5 bases, and 16 bases lay in between. The V gene's germline CDR1 is MDHEN and CDR2 SYDVKM.

This clonotype was seen only a few times. The conserved closing phenylalanine or tryptophan is absent in this CDR3, likely reflecting a read error. The rearrangement links TRBV30 to TRBJ2-7; D assignment may be TRBD1 or TRBD2 (7 bases each). Trimming removed 4 bases at V and 5 bases at J, with 18 bases between. The germline V gene has CDR1 GTSNPN and CDR2 SVGIG (reference sequence). This CDR3 is built from 14 residues. Written as DNA, the CDR3 is TGTGCCTGGACCTGGGGAGGGGGCCAAGACGAGCAGTACTCC. The encoded protein is CAWTWGGGQDEQYS.

This clonotype showed up many times. The J gene is TRBJ2-5, the V gene TRBV28; perhaps D is TRBD1 or TRBD2 (6 bases each). This CDR3 is 14 amino acids long. V was trimmed by 2 bases and J by 2 bases, leaving 9 bases between them. The germline CDR1 and CDR2 sequences are MDHEN and SYDVKM. The CDR3 is CASSLTGRQETQYF. CDR3 bases: TGTGCCAGCAGTTTAACAGGGAGGCAAGAGACCCAGTACTTC.

This clonotype was observed many times. The V gene is TRBV6-6, the J gene TRBJ1-4; D possibly corresponds to TRBD1 (6 bases). Trimming removed 2 bases from V and 7 bases from J, with 11 bases in between. Germline V lookup: CDR1 MNHNY, CDR2 SVGAGI (reference sequence). The CDR3 spans 14 residues. The CDR3 DNA reads as TGTGCCAGCAGTTACCAACAGGACAGTGAAAAACTGTTTTTT. Its translation is CASSYQQDSEKLFF.

The J gene is TRBJ1-1, the V gene TRBV29-1, with D tentatively TRBD1 (6 bases). The germline CDR1 and CDR2 sequences are SQVTM and ANQGSEA. The germline V and J ends were trimmed by 4 bases and 7 bases, with 16 bases remaining between them. The CDR3 has 13 amino acids. CDR3 bases: TGCAGCGTTGGACAGGTTCTCACAGGTGAAGCTTTCTTT. Its protein is CSVGQVLTGEAFF.

This clonotype was observed at least ten times. This rearrangement joins TRBV28 to TRBJ1-4; the D gene is possibly TRBD1 (5 bases). V was clipped by 10 bases and J by 8 bases, with 11 bases between them. The CDR3 has 11 amino acids. Germline CDR1 MDHEN, CDR2 SYDVKM. In DNA form, the CDR3 reads TGTGCCACCAGGACACGAGAAAAACTGTTTTTT. Protein sequence: CATRTREKLFF.

This clonotype was observed a few times. The chain has TRBV20-1 and TRBJ2-1, with D maybe TRBD2 (5 bases). In germline, CDR1 is DFQATT, CDR2 SNEGSKA (reference sequence). Deletions cut 3 bases from V and 0 bases from J, with 12 bases between. The CDR3 is 15 amino acids. CDR3 protein: CSASTGLSSYNEQFF. For the CDR3, the DNA is TGCAGTGCTAGTACGGGATTAAGCTCCTACAATGAGCAGTTCTTC.

CDR3 sequence: CASSAGFGTGVSDNSPLHF. CDR3 coding DNA: TGTGCCAGCAGCGCGGGGTTCGGGACAGGGGTTTCGGATAATTCACCCCTCCACTTT. The chain has TRBV9 and TRBJ1-6, with 10 nucleotides matching TRBD1. Germline V lookup: CDR1 SGDLS, CDR2 YYNGEE. J gave up 5 bases and V 3 bases, and 14 bases lay outside the gene matches. This CDR3 comprises 19 residues.

The table lists this clonotype with many counts. The V and J genes are TRBV11-2 and TRBJ2-1; 13 bases agree with TRBD2. V gave up 5 bases and J gave up 4 bases; unmatched junction bases: 8. This CDR3 is 17 amino acids long. CDR1 SGHAT and CDR2 FQNNGV come from the germline V gene. CDR3: CASSTWTSGSEYNEQFF. The CDR3, as DNA: TGTGCCAGCAGCACCTGGACTAGCGGGAGTGAGTACAATGAGCAGTTCTTC.

This clonotype was detected ten times or more. The genes are TRBV27 and TRBJ2-7, with TRBD1 matching 8 bases. Germline V lookup: CDR1 MNHEY, CDR2 SMNVEV (reference sequence). V shed 2 bases, J shed 2 bases, and the junction held 5 bases outside the gene matches. The CDR3 runs 15 residues. This CDR3 reads CASSLTTGVTYEQYF. DNA of the CDR3: TGTGCCAGCAGTTTAACGACAGGGGTTACCTACGAGCAGTACTTC.

This clonotype was seen many times. For the CDR3, the DNA is TGTGCCAGCAGCTTTGACGGAAGCAATCAGCCCCAGCATTTT. Translating it yields CASSFDGSNQPQHF. The V gene is TRBV7-9, the J gene TRBJ1-5; D is unresolved. Germline assignment: CDR1 SEHNR and CDR2 FQNEAQ (reference sequence). CDR3 length: 14 amino acids. Trimming took 3 bases from V and 1 from J, leaving 7 bases between them.

This clonotype was recorded many times. CDR3 coding DNA: TGCAGTGCTAGTGACGGGCTACCCAACACCGGGGAGCTGTTTTTT. Translating it yields CSASDGLPNTGELFF. The J gene is TRBJ2-2, the V gene TRBV20-1; D is ambiguous. Trimming took 3 bases from V and 2 from J, leaving 13 bases between them. CDR3 length: 15 amino acids. CDR1 and CDR2 (germline): DFQATT, SNEGSKA (reference sequence).